Listed here are 5 T cell receptor beta chains from one sample, sequenced in a study of shared clonotypes between healthy human individuals. Produced via immunoSEQ multiplex PCR; TCRdb's table is partial and in-frame only. The table includes millions of clones, roughly 92% detected once. The sequenced material came from naive CD4+ T cells sorted from blood. Subset in this sample: CD45RA+ positively selected. These receptors were collected from a man younger than 35 in good health.

In the case of this clone: The same CDR3 is also encoded by other DNA sequences in this sample. V gene TRBV18 combines with J gene TRBJ2-2; 7 bases align to TRBD2. Germline CDR1 and CDR2: KGHSH and LQKENI. V trimming: 2 bases; J trimming: 4 bases; junction bases outside the gene matches: 1. This CDR3 comprises 14 residues. The CDR3 spells CASSPGRATGELFF. The CDR3 nucleotides read TGTGCCAGCTCACCAGGGAGGGCCACCGGGGAGCTGTTTTTT.

This chain uses TRBV5-1 with TRBJ2-2; maybe TRBD1 (6 bases). In germline, CDR1 is SGHRS, CDR2 YFSETQ. V lost 0 bases and J 4 bases, leaving 10 bases between the germline ends. CDR3 size: 15 residues. DNA of the CDR3: TGCGCCAGCAGCTTGGAAGGACAGCGCACCGGGGAGCTGTTTTTT. The encoded protein is CASSLEGQRTGELFF.

The V call is TRBV9, the J call TRBJ2-7; D unclear. The V end was cut by 4 bases, the J end by 1 base, with 12 bases between. CDR1 is SGDLS and CDR2 is YYNGEE in the germline V gene. The CDR3 spans 14 residues. The CDR3 DNA reads as TGTGCCAGCAGCTCCACCCCAGGATCCTACGAGCAGTACTTC. Its protein product is CASSSTPGSYEQYF.

A remark on this clone: Within the sample, other DNA sequences also encode this same CDR3. This CDR3 is CASSLGGRNTEAFF. The CDR3, as DNA: TGCGCCAGCAGCTTGGGGGGGAGAAACACTGAAGCTTTCTTT. The chain employs TRBV5-1 and TRBJ1-1; D might be TRBD1 (5 bases). Germline V gene sequence: CDR1 SGHRS, CDR2 YFSETQ. The CDR3 is made up of 14 amino acids. V was clipped by 0 bases and J by 2 bases, with 8 bases between them.

This chain connects TRBV18 to TRBJ1-2, with D unclear. The CDR3 extends over 19 amino acids. The germline V and J ends were trimmed by 5 bases and 1 base, with 26 bases remaining between them. CDR1 is KGHSH, CDR2 LQKENI, per germline. The CDR3 sequence is CASSSPPGGPTTLNYGYTF. In DNA, the CDR3 is TGTGCCAGCTCAAGTCCGCCTGGCGGACCAACTACTCTTAACTATGGCTACACCTTC.